This T cell receptor (beta chain) came from a study of identical twins. TCRdb used MiXCR to reprocess the 5' RACE reads, holding one entry per CDR3 protein. The sample has about 100,000 distinct CDR3 sequences; 5.9% are singletons. CDR1 and CDR2 (germline): MNHEY, SVGAGI. Trimming pared 6 bases from V and 2 bases from J, leaving 11 bases between. CDR3 length equals 13 residues. The clonotype originates from a woman aged 50 to 60 in good health. The specimen sequenced was memory T cells sorted from blood. The J gene is TRBJ2-7, the V gene TRBV6-5, with a tentative D call TRBD1 (6 bases). CDR3 DNA sequence: TGTGCCAGCAGCAAACAGGGAGCCTACGAGCAGTACTTC. It codes for CASSKQGAYEQYF.